What follows is one TCR beta chain and its context. Its antigen is still unknown. The sample's time point: blood 4 weeks post-SBRT, at nephrectomy. Treatment defined: 15 Gy SBRT to primary tumor, nephrectomy 4 weeks later. Nephrectomy followed 15 Gy stereotactic body radiation by 4 weeks. This specimen comes from a study of radiation and T cells in renal cell carcinoma. Profiling relied on immunoSEQ multiplex PCR, and the TCRdb table lists in-frame clones only, not all of them. The data show about 83,000 clones, 75% to 90% seen once. V lost 7 bases and J 4 bases, leaving 11 bases between the germline ends. CDR3 length: 13 residues. Germline V gene data show CDR1 as MNHNS and CDR2 as SASEGT. Study-wide findings and caveats: Top tumor clonotypes rose in blood 2 weeks post-radiation, then contracted.

The material sequenced was blood, taken from a patient whose treatment included radiotherapy and nephrectomy. This TCR was recovered from a woman aged 60-70 years with renal cell carcinoma. This chain joins TRBV6-1 and TRBJ1-5, with D tentatively TRBD1 (6 bases). DNA for the CDR3: TGTGCCAGCAATGCCAGGGGAAATCAGCCCCAGCATTTT. Its protein product is CASNARGNQPQHF.